This is a list of T cell receptor beta chains from one sample in a study of early T cells in non-severe SARS-CoV-2 infection. Using its own MiXCR run on the 5' RACE reads, TCRdb lists one record per CDR3 protein. The sample includes approximately 70,000 distinct CDR3 sequences, 12% seen only once; the top ten take around 1.3%. The specimen sequenced was whole blood. These receptors were collected from an adult who was a healthcare worker with PCR-confirmed SARS-CoV-2 infection or an uninfected control (not recorded which). Each CDR3 is given with its conserved first and last residue. The D gene is left open where the match is weak. A clone size is listed for some rows: how often the clone was seen (once, few, many), or a class if it is expanded.

v_call: TRBV27; clone_size: many; j_call: TRBJ2-3; d_call: TRBD1; cdr3_aa: CASRTGTGGITDTQYF; cdr3_nt: TGTGCCAGCAGAACCGGGACAGGGGGCATAACAGATACGCAGTATTTT
v_call: TRBV7-2; clone_size: many; j_call: TRBJ2-2; d_call: -; cdr3_aa: CASSLSPGEFRELFF; cdr3_nt: TGTGCCAGCAGCTTATCCCCCGGGGAGTTCCGGGAGCTGTTTTTT
v_call: TRBV9; clone_size: many; j_call: TRBJ2-1; d_call: -; cdr3_aa: CASSVGGIGSEQFF; cdr3_nt: TGTGCCAGCAGCGTAGGGGGTATCGGGAGTGAGCAGTTCTTC
v_call: TRBV29-1; clone_size: -; j_call: TRBJ2-2; d_call: TRBD1; cdr3_aa: CSVDRAHTGELFF; cdr3_nt: TGCAGCGTGGACAGGGCCCACACCGGGGAGCTGTTTTTT
v_call: TRBV5-6; clone_size: many; j_call: TRBJ1-4; d_call: -; cdr3_aa: CASSQNGKGEKLFF; cdr3_nt: TGTGCCAGCAGCCAGAACGGGAAAGGTGAAAAACTGTTTTTT
v_call: TRBV9; clone_size: -; j_call: TRBJ2-3; d_call: -; cdr3_aa: CASSVDVDTQYF; cdr3_nt: TGTGCCAGCAGCGTAGATGTGGATACGCAGTATTTT
v_call: TRBV7-2; clone_size: -; j_call: TRBJ2-1; d_call: TRBD2; cdr3_aa: CASSLQRESNEQFF; cdr3_nt: TGTGCCAGCAGCTTACAGCGGGAGAGCAATGAGCAGTTCTTC
v_call: TRBV29-1; clone_size: -; j_call: TRBJ1-1; d_call: -; cdr3_aa: CSVDGQINEAFF; cdr3_nt: TGCAGCGTTGACGGGCAGATTAATGAAGCTTTCTTT
v_call: TRBV7-9; clone_size: many; j_call: TRBJ1-1; d_call: -; cdr3_aa: CASRVGVTEAFF; cdr3_nt: TGTGCCAGCAGGGTTGGGGTCACTGAAGCTTTCTTT
v_call: TRBV7-2; clone_size: few; j_call: TRBJ2-7; d_call: TRBD1; cdr3_aa: CASSPGQGRVEQYF; cdr3_nt: TGTGCCAGCAGCCCCGGACAGGGGAGAGTCGAGCAGTACTTC
v_call: TRBV25-1; clone_size: many; j_call: TRBJ2-2; d_call: -; cdr3_aa: CASSDWSNTGELFF; cdr3_nt: TGTGCCAGCAGTGATTGGTCGAACACCGGGGAGCTGTTTTTT
v_call: TRBV20-1; clone_size: many; j_call: TRBJ1-5; d_call: -; cdr3_aa: CSAKGYNQPQHF; cdr3_nt: TGCAGTGCTAAGGGTTACAATCAGCCCCAGCATTTT
v_call: TRBV5-6; clone_size: many; j_call: TRBJ1-6; d_call: TRBD1; cdr3_aa: CASSFGQGLGSPLHF; cdr3_nt: TGTGCCAGCAGCTTCGGACAGGGGCTGGGATCACCCCTCCACTTT
v_call: TRBV29-1; clone_size: many; j_call: TRBJ1-1; d_call: -; cdr3_aa: CSSLQLNTEAFF; cdr3_nt: TGCAGCTCCCTACAGTTGAACACTGAAGCTTTCTTT
v_call: TRBV7-9; clone_size: many; j_call: TRBJ1-2; d_call: -; cdr3_aa: CASSLGSADPNYGYTF; cdr3_nt: TGTGCCAGCAGCTTAGGATCGGCGGACCCTAACTATGGCTACACCTTC
v_call: TRBV12-3/TRBV12-4; clone_size: -; j_call: TRBJ1-5; d_call: TRBD1; cdr3_aa: CASSFRDSNQPQHF; cdr3_nt: TGTGCCAGCAGTTTCAGGGACAGTAATCAGCCCCAGCATTTT
v_call: TRBV6-1; clone_size: many; j_call: TRBJ1-1; d_call: TRBD1; cdr3_aa: CASSIRDRERPEAFF; cdr3_nt: TGTGCCAGCAGTATCCGGGACAGGGAGAGACCTGAAGCTTTCTTT
v_call: TRBV28; clone_size: -; j_call: TRBJ2-4; d_call: -; cdr3_aa: CASGSLAKNIQYF; cdr3_nt: TGTGCCTCCGGATCCCTAGCCAAAAACATTCAGTACTTC
v_call: TRBV9; clone_size: many; j_call: TRBJ2-7; d_call: -; cdr3_aa: CASSVSGTSYEQYF; cdr3_nt: TGTGCCAGCAGCGTATCGGGTACCTCCTACGAGCAGTACTTC
v_call: TRBV5-1; clone_size: many; j_call: TRBJ2-7; d_call: -; cdr3_aa: CASSPTSGLDEQYF; cdr3_nt: TGCGCCAGCAGCCCTACCTCGGGCCTCGACGAGCAGTACTTC
v_call: TRBV6-6; clone_size: many; j_call: TRBJ1-6; d_call: -; cdr3_aa: CASGAGGGLNSPLHF; cdr3_nt: TGTGCCAGCGGGGCGGGGGGCGGATTAAATTCACCCCTCCACTTT
v_call: TRBV20-1; clone_size: many; j_call: TRBJ2-5; d_call: TRBD1; cdr3_aa: CSATSPKLRGQGQETQYF; cdr3_nt: TGCAGTGCTACAAGCCCAAAACTCCGGGGACAGGGCCAAGAGACCCAGTACTTC
v_call: TRBV7-9; clone_size: many; j_call: TRBJ2-3; d_call: -; cdr3_aa: CASSLEARDTQYF; cdr3_nt: TGTGCCAGCAGCTTAGAGGCTCGAGATACGCAGTATTTT
v_call: TRBV15; clone_size: once; j_call: TRBJ2-7; d_call: -; cdr3_aa: CATSRTLTKQYF; cdr3_nt: TGTGCCACCAGCAGAACCCTTACGAAGCAGTACTTC
v_call: TRBV7-9; clone_size: -; j_call: TRBJ2-1; d_call: TRBD2; cdr3_aa: CASSRTSGRESRQFF; cdr3_nt: TGTGCCAGCAGCCGTACTAGCGGGAGGGAGTCCCGGCAGTTCTTC
v_call: TRBV7-9; clone_size: many; j_call: TRBJ2-1; d_call: -; cdr3_aa: CASSKIGLSYNEQFF; cdr3_nt: TGTGCCAGCAGCAAAATCGGCCTCTCCTACAATGAGCAGTTCTTC
v_call: TRBV7-9; clone_size: -; j_call: TRBJ1-1; d_call: -; cdr3_aa: CASSRLTNTEAFF; cdr3_nt: TGTGCCAGCAGCCGCCTAACGAACACTGAAGCTTTCTTT
v_call: TRBV18; clone_size: many; j_call: TRBJ2-7; d_call: TRBD2; cdr3_aa: CASSPPGGTYEQYF; cdr3_nt: TGTGCCAGCTCACCACCGGGGGGGACCTACGAGCAGTACTTC
v_call: TRBV21-1; clone_size: many; j_call: TRBJ2-7; d_call: -; cdr3_aa: CASSKTRGAGLREQYF; cdr3_nt: TGTGCCAGCAGCAAAACCAGAGGGGCAGGGTTGCGGGAGCAGTACTTC
v_call: TRBV20-1; clone_size: -; j_call: TRBJ1-2; d_call: -; cdr3_aa: CSARDFQSGATYGYTF; cdr3_nt: TGCAGTGCTAGAGATTTTCAGAGCGGGGCGACCTATGGCTACACCTTC
v_call: TRBV28; clone_size: many; j_call: TRBJ2-7; d_call: -; cdr3_aa: CASSLSHEQYF; cdr3_nt: TGTGCCAGCAGTTTATCCCACGAGCAGTACTTC
v_call: TRBV30; clone_size: many; j_call: TRBJ1-1; d_call: -; cdr3_aa: CAWSVSSPEAFF; cdr3_nt: TGTGCCTGGAGTGTAAGTAGTCCTGAAGCTTTCTTT
v_call: TRBV6-5; clone_size: -; j_call: TRBJ2-7; d_call: TRBD2; cdr3_aa: CASSYSLAVYEQYF; cdr3_nt: TGTGCCAGCAGTTACTCCCTAGCGGTATACGAGCAGTACTTC
v_call: TRBV29-1; clone_size: few; j_call: TRBJ2-1; d_call: -; cdr3_aa: CSVESRGNHNEQFF; cdr3_nt: TGCAGCGTCGAGAGTAGGGGAAACCACAATGAGCAGTTCTTC
v_call: TRBV7-2; clone_size: many; j_call: TRBJ1-4; d_call: -; cdr3_aa: CASSLAGGSNEKLFF; cdr3_nt: TGTGCCAGCAGCTTAGCAGGGGGGTCTAATGAAAAACTGTTTTTT
v_call: TRBV6-1; clone_size: many; j_call: TRBJ2-1; d_call: TRBD1; cdr3_aa: CASNPQGASYNEQFF; cdr3_nt: TGTGCCAGCAACCCACAGGGGGCCTCCTACAATGAGCAGTTCTTC
v_call: TRBV7-2; clone_size: -; j_call: TRBJ2-5; d_call: TRBD2; cdr3_aa: CASSSGRLAGGPGETQYF; cdr3_nt: TGTGCCAGCAGCTCGGGACGACTAGCGGGAGGACCCGGGGAGACCCAGTACTTC
v_call: TRBV5-1; clone_size: -; j_call: TRBJ1-1; d_call: -; cdr3_aa: CASKWQGNTEAFF; cdr3_nt: TGCGCCAGCAAATGGCAGGGGAACACTGAAGCTTTCTTT
v_call: TRBV7-2; clone_size: -; j_call: TRBJ2-5; d_call: -; cdr3_aa: CASSSRRDQETQYF; cdr3_nt: TGTGCCAGCAGCTCGCGGCGGGACCAAGAGACCCAGTACTTC
v_call: TRBV11-2; clone_size: many; j_call: TRBJ1-4; d_call: -; cdr3_aa: CASSSTINEKLFF; cdr3_nt: TGTGCCAGCAGCTCAACGATTAATGAAAAACTGTTTTTT
v_call: TRBV7-2; clone_size: many; j_call: TRBJ2-1; d_call: -; cdr3_aa: CASSLEGLSYNEQFF; cdr3_nt: TGTGCCAGCAGCTTAGAGGGACTCTCCTACAATGAGCAGTTCTTC
v_call: TRBV4-2; clone_size: -; j_call: TRBJ2-1; d_call: -; cdr3_aa: CASSQGILVRGRTGGNEQFF; cdr3_nt: TGTGCCAGCAGCCAAGGGATTCTAGTGCGGGGGCGGACAGGAGGGAATGAGCAGTTCTTC
v_call: TRBV7-2; clone_size: -; j_call: TRBJ2-7; d_call: -; cdr3_aa: CASSLSGESSYEQYF; cdr3_nt: TGTGCCAGCAGCTTAAGTGGGGAGAGCTCCTACGAGCAGTACTTC
v_call: TRBV18; clone_size: many; j_call: TRBJ2-5; d_call: TRBD1; cdr3_aa: CASSPPGTGGQETQYF; cdr3_nt: TGTGCCAGCTCACCACCCGGGACAGGGGGACAAGAGACCCAGTACTTC
v_call: TRBV29-1; clone_size: few; j_call: TRBJ1-2; d_call: TRBD1; cdr3_aa: CSAVQGSGGYTF; cdr3_nt: TGCAGCGCCGTACAGGGGAGTGGGGGCTACACCTTC
v_call: TRBV20-1; clone_size: many; j_call: TRBJ2-1; d_call: -; cdr3_aa: CSGVVFRWGYNEQFF; cdr3_nt: TGCAGCGGGGTTGTTTTTCGGTGGGGATACAATGAGCAGTTCTTC
v_call: TRBV6-5; clone_size: -; j_call: TRBJ1-4; d_call: -; cdr3_aa: CASSYGDSIEKLFF; cdr3_nt: TGTGCCAGCAGTTACGGGGATTCTATTGAAAAACTGTTTTTT
v_call: TRBV27; clone_size: -; j_call: TRBJ1-2; d_call: -; cdr3_aa: CASTNWLDGYTF; cdr3_nt: TGTGCCAGCACTAACTGGCTTGATGGCTACACCTTC
v_call: TRBV6-2/TRBV6-3; clone_size: many; j_call: TRBJ2-4; d_call: -; cdr3_aa: CATEAIDRTKNIQYF; cdr3_nt: TGTGCCACCGAGGCCATCGACAGAACCAAAAACATTCAGTACTTC
v_call: TRBV28; clone_size: -; j_call: TRBJ1-3; d_call: TRBD1; cdr3_aa: CASSFGRGRTRSTIYF; cdr3_nt: TGTGCCAGCAGTTTCGGCAGGGGGCGTACCCGGAGCACCATATATTTT
v_call: TRBV7-2; clone_size: many; j_call: TRBJ1-5; d_call: TRBD1; cdr3_aa: CASSQNGQGAEPQHF; cdr3_nt: TGTGCCAGCAGCCAGAACGGACAGGGGGCCGAGCCCCAGCATTTT
v_call: TRBV12-3/TRBV12-4; clone_size: many; j_call: TRBJ1-3; d_call: -; cdr3_aa: CASSFARNTIYF; cdr3_nt: TGTGCCAGCAGTTTCGCTAGAAACACCATATATTTT
v_call: TRBV5-1; clone_size: many; j_call: TRBJ1-6; d_call: TRBD1; cdr3_aa: CASSRSRGKDSPLHF; cdr3_nt: TGCGCCAGCAGCCGCTCCAGGGGGAAGGATTCACCCCTCCACTTT
v_call: TRBV20-1; clone_size: many; j_call: TRBJ1-6; d_call: TRBD1; cdr3_aa: CSARTGESSPLHF; cdr3_nt: TGCAGTGCTAGGACAGGGGAAAGTTCACCCCTCCACTTT